Listed below are T cell receptor beta chains from one sample, sequenced in a study of cytomegalovirus exposure and HLA in healthy donors. The assay was immunoSEQ multiplex PCR, and TCRdb's table has in-frame clones only and misses some. Of 99,000 or so clones listed, 60% to 85% were seen once; the top ten hold roughly 5.4%. The material sequenced was PBMCs. The source is a woman aged 18-29 years in good health and CMV-seropositive. The CDR3 runs from the conserved cysteine through the conserved F or W. A D gene is named only where the DNA matches it firmly. Size is omitted from some rows. Given values are once, few, many or a class for expanded clones.

>TRBV5-6|few|NA|TRBJ1-1
TGTGCCAGCATTAGCGATAACACTGAAGCTTTCTTT
CASISDNTEAFF
>TRBV6-1|few|NA|TRBJ1-1
TGTGCCAGCAGTGTGACAGAGAACACTGAAGCTTTCTTT
CASSVTENTEAFF
>TRBV13|NA|TRBD2|TRBJ2-1
TGTGCCAGCAGCACCCAGACTAGCGGGAGATGGTATGAGCAGTTCTTC
CASSTQTSGRWYEQFF
>TRBV7-2|NA|TRBD1|TRBJ1-2
TGTGCCAGCAGCTTAGTTGGCTCGACAGGGAGTTTTGGCTACACCTTC
CASSLVGSTGSFGYTF
>TRBV28|NA|NA|TRBJ2-1
TGTGCCAGCACCACCCCCGACGAGAGGCCTGGGAATGAGCAGTTCTTC
CASTTPDERPGNEQFF
>TRBV27|NA|NA|TRBJ1-5
TGTGCCACCCACCCCTCCGGGGTTTGGGGCAATCAGCCCCAGCATTTT
CATHPSGVWGNQPQHF
>TRBV6-1|NA|NA|TRBJ2-5
TGTGCCAGCAGTGAGGACTGGAGGCAGTACTTC
CASSEDWRQYF
>TRBV5-6|NA|TRBD1|TRBJ2-7
TGTGCCAGCAGCAAGGACAGGGGTATCTACGAGCAGTACTTC
CASSKDRGIYEQYF
>TRBV1|NA|NA|TRBJ2-1
TGCACCACCTTTAATTGGACTAGCGGGAGCGGGAATGAGCAGTTCTTC
CTTFNWTSGSGNEQFF
>TRBV6-1|NA|NA|TRBJ1-6
TGTGCCAGCAGTGAAGCCTACGATCCCCTCCACTTT
CASSEAYDPLHF
>TRBV28|NA|TRBD1|TRBJ1-2
TGTGCCAGCAGTTTGGGTGGAGGGGGGGGACAGGGGATTTGGAGCTACACCTTC
CASSLGGGGGQGIWSYTF
>TRBV19|NA|NA|TRBJ2-7
TGTGCCAGTAGTAGCACGGGACAAGCCCCCTACGAGCAGTACTTC
CASSSTGQAPYEQYF
>TRBV28|few|TRBD1|TRBJ2-7
TGTGCCAGCAGGAGACAGGGGGTCTCCTACGAGCAGTACTTC
CASRRQGVSYEQYF
>TRBV25-1|NA|NA|TRBJ2-7
TGTGCCAGCAGTGACTGGGCAGGGCTCAACGACCAGTACTTC
CASSDWAGLNDQYF
>TRBV19|NA|TRBD1|TRBJ1-2
TGTGCCGCCAGACAGGGGCCAAACTATGGCTACACCTTC
CAARQGPNYGYTF
>TRBV7-3|NA|NA|TRBJ2-1
TGTGCCAGCCAAACTCAGGCGGGGAATGAGCAGTTCTTC
CASQTQAGNEQFF
>TRBV7-2|NA|NA|TRBJ1-2
TGTGCCAGCAGCTCGATCGGACAGATTAACTATGGCTACACCTTC
CASSSIGQINYGYTF
>TRBV5-1|once|TRBD1|TRBJ1-6
TGCGCCAGCAGCGACAGGGCGGGGAATTCACCCCTCCACTTT
CASSDRAGNSPLHF
>TRBV14|NA|NA|TRBJ1-5
TGTGCCAGCAGCCACGCCGGCGGGTGGCCCCAGCATTTT
CASSHAGGWPQHF
>TRBV7-3|NA|NA|TRBJ1-3
TGTGCCAGCAGCTCCGAGGGTGGAAACACCATATATTTT
CASSSEGGNTIYF
>TRBV7-8|NA|TRBD2|TRBJ2-7
TGTGCCAGCAGCTTATCGGGCGGAGCGGGGAGCTCCTACGAGCAGTACTTC
CASSLSGGAGSSYEQYF
>TRBV2|NA|TRBD1|TRBJ2-2
TGTGCCGGCCAGGGGGAAACCGGGGAGCTGTTTTTT
CAGQGETGELFF
>TRBV23-1|NA|NA|TRBJ2-3
TGCGCCAGCAGTCAATCCAAACAGAGCACAGATACGCAGTATTTT
CASSQSKQSTDTQYF
>TRBV27|NA|NA|TRBJ1-1
TGTGCCAGCAGTTCTGGCTCAGGAAACACTGAAGCTTTCTTT
CASSSGSGNTEAFF
>TRBV5-1|NA|TRBD2|TRBJ2-3
TGCGCCAGCAGCAGAGCGGGAGTGGGAACAGATACGCAGTATTTT
CASSRAGVGTDTQYF
>TRBV19|NA|NA|TRBJ2-5
TGTGCCAGTAGCCTCTGGGACACACAAGAGACCCAGTACTTC
CASSLWDTQETQYF
>TRBV27|few|TRBD2|TRBJ2-1
TGTGCCAGCAGGTCCGGGACTAGCGCCTACAATGAGCAGTTCTTC
CASRSGTSAYNEQFF
>TRBV30|NA|NA|TRBJ2-5
TGTGCCTGCCGGGGTCCCGGGCTCGGGACCCAGTACTTC
CACRGPGLGTQYF
>TRBV27|NA|TRBD1|TRBJ2-1
TGTGCCAGCAGTCTGGGACAGGGGGTGTTCGCTGAGCAGTTCTTC
CASSLGQGVFAEQFF
>TRBV5-6|NA|TRBD2|TRBJ2-3
TGTGCCAGCAGCTACCTAGCGGGAGGGCCGGCTACGCAGTATTTT
CASSYLAGGPATQYF
>TRBV30|NA|TRBD1|TRBJ1-4
TGTGCCTGTAACCCCGCCGGGACAGGTTATGAAAAACTGTTTTTT
CACNPAGTGYEKLFF
>TRBV13|NA|NA|TRBJ2-3
TGTGCCAGCAGCGAGGGACTGGGAGATCTCACAGATACGCAGTATTTT
CASSEGLGDLTDTQYF
>TRBV25-1|once|NA|TRBJ2-3
TGTGCCAGCAGTGAAGAACGGGGGAGTGGCACAGATACGCAGTATTTT
CASSEERGSGTDTQYF
>TRBV5-5|NA|TRBD2|TRBJ2-7
TGTGCCAGCAACCCGGGACTAGCTGGGGAGCAGTACTTC
CASNPGLAGEQYF
>TRBV7-2|NA|NA|TRBJ1-1
TGTGCCAGCAGCTTAATGGGGGCAGCTTTCTTT
CASSLMGAAFF
>TRBV5-4|NA|NA|TRBJ2-1
TGTGCCAGCAGCTTGTCAGGGGCAAACTCCTACAATGAGCAGTTCTTC
CASSLSGANSYNEQFF
>TRBV10-3|few|TRBD1|TRBJ1-1
TGTGCCATCAGCAATGACAGGGGAAACACTGAAGCTTTCTTT
CAISNDRGNTEAFF
>TRBV29-1|NA|TRBD2|TRBJ2-3
TGCAGCGTTGAGGGACTAGCGAAGAATTTGGATACGCAGTATTTT
CSVEGLAKNLDTQYF
>TRBV7-6|NA|TRBD1|TRBJ2-3
TGTGCCAGCAGCCCGGACAGGTCCACAGATACGCAGTATTTT
CASSPDRSTDTQYF
>TRBV28|NA|TRBD1|TRBJ1-1
TGTGCCAGCAAGCCCGGACAGGGCTACACTGAAGCTTTCTTT
CASKPGQGYTEAFF
>TRBV10-1|NA|NA|TRBJ2-7
TGCGCCAGCTCCCTGCAGTGGGCCTGGGAGCAGTACTTC
CASSLQWAWEQYF
>TRBV6-1|NA|NA|TRBJ2-5
TGTGCCAGCACCATTTACGGGATCCAAGAGACCCAGTACTTC
CASTIYGIQETQYF
>TRBV5-1|NA|TRBD1|TRBJ2-7
TGCGCCAGCACCACGGGGACAGGGAAAGTTGAGCAGTACTTC
CASTTGTGKVEQYF
>TRBV4-1|NA|TRBD2|TRBJ2-1
TGCGCCAGCAGTCGAAAAGGACTAGCCCCCGAGCCAATCCGCAATGAGCAGTTCTTC
CASSRKGLAPEPIRNEQFF
>TRBV6-5|few|NA|TRBJ2-7
TGTGCCAGCAGCCCCCCCGGGTACGAGCAGTACTTC
CASSPPGYEQYF
>TRBV27|NA|NA|TRBJ2-2
TGTGCCAGCAGTCCCGGGAGCATCGGGGAGCTGTTTTTT
CASSPGSIGELFF
>TRBV2|NA|TRBD1|TRBJ2-7
TGTGCCAGCAGTACCTCAGGGGGCGGTTCCTACGAGCAGTACTTC
CASSTSGGGSYEQYF
>TRBV27|NA|TRBD2|TRBJ2-1
TGTGCCAGCAGGGGTTGGACTAGCGGGAGTTATGAGCAGTTCTTC
CASRGWTSGSYEQFF
>TRBV19|few|NA|TRBJ1-2
TGTGCCACTTCCATCCCAGGGTCCTATGGCTACACCTTC
CATSIPGSYGYTF
>TRBV7-9|NA|NA|TRBJ2-5
TGTGCCAGCAGTAAGCCGACAGAAGGGTTTCAAGAGACCCAGTACTTC
CASSKPTEGFQETQYF
>TRBV5-1|NA|TRBD1|TRBJ2-5
TGCGCCAGCCGACAGGGCCAAGAGACCCAGTACTTC
CASRQGQETQYF
>TRBV5-1|NA|TRBD2|TRBJ2-5
TGCGCCAGCAGCATGGGACTAGGGGAAGAGACCCAGTACTTC
CASSMGLGEETQYF
>TRBV9|NA|NA|TRBJ2-7
TGTGCCAGCAGCGTAGATACTAGTTTGGGTGAGCAGTACTTC
CASSVDTSLGEQYF